The subject of this entry is one TCR beta chain. This sample is drawn from a study of T-cell memory formation after mild COVID-19. TCRdb processed the 5' RACE reads anew with MiXCR; each CDR3 protein has one entry. The profile covers about 390,000 distinct CDR3 sequences, with around a sixth appearing a single time and around a fifth taken by the ten largest. CDR1 is PRHDT and CDR2 is FYEKMQ in the germline V gene (reference sequence). The CDR3 loop spans 15 amino acids. Trimming pared 5 bases from V and 2 bases from J, leaving 13 bases between. The V and J genes are TRBV13 and TRBJ2-1; D possibly uses TRBD1 or TRBD2 (6 bases each). The receptor comes from a man between 18 and 35 years old who had mild COVID-19 (a few samples of this study predate the infection). Cell type and time point are not known. The sequencing input was PBMCs or a T cell subset sorted from them (not recorded which). The CDR3 loop reads CASSAPRGPYNEQFF. The DNA of the CDR3 is TGTGCCAGCAGCGCCCCTCGGGGGCCCTACAATGAGCAGTTCTTC.